The next 24 T cell receptor beta chains were all read from a single sample in a study of blood T cell repertoires in COVID-19. Clones were sequenced by immunoSEQ multiplex PCR, and TCRdb holds only the in-frame ones, with some missing. There are more than 85,000 clones in the sample; around 87% occur only once, and about a sixth lies in the top ten. The sequenced material came from peripheral blood. These receptors originate from a human donor in a cohort sampled during active COVID-19.

The chain couples TRBV7-9 to TRBJ2-5; possibly TRBD2 for D (6 bases). The germline V gene has CDR1 SEHNR and CDR2 FQNEAQ (reference sequence). The V end was cut by 1 base, the J end by 1 base, with 10 bases between. The CDR3 spans 15 residues. The CDR3 here is CASSLGRAAQETQYF. CDR3 bases: TGTGCCAGCAGCTTAGGGAGGGCAGCCCAAGAGACCCAGTACTTC.

The chain couples TRBV4-1 to TRBJ2-2, with 10 bases that match TRBD1. The CDR3 has 17 amino acids. Trimming took 1 base from V and 6 from J; bases not matched to a gene: 8. Per germline, CDR1 MGHRA and CDR2 YSYEKL. The CDR3 loop reads CASSQVPGTGVAGELFF. The CDR3, as DNA: TGCGCCAGCAGCCAAGTTCCCGGGACAGGGGTAGCCGGGGAGCTGTTTTTT.

This clone occurred once. The chain employs TRBV30 and TRBJ1-2; 8 positions match TRBD1. The trim removed 2 bases at V and 1 base at J, leaving 9 bases unmatched. Germline V gene data show CDR1 as GTSNPN and CDR2 as SVGIG (reference sequence). The CDR3 extends over 16 amino acids. CDR3: CAWSTGGYSLNYGYTF. In DNA, the CDR3 is TGTGCCTGGAGTACAGGGGGTTATTCCCTTAACTATGGCTACACCTTC.

This clone was found a few times. The rearrangement links TRBV11-3 to TRBJ2-7; 8 bases line up with TRBD1. Per the germline V gene, CDR1 is SGHNT and CDR2 is YENEEA. V shed 7 bases and J 6 bases; nucleotides not matched to a gene: 11. The CDR3 sequence is 14 residues long. CDR3 region: CASTITTGGCEQYF. The CDR3 coding sequence is TGTGCCAGCACTATAACTACAGGGGGGTGCGAGCAGTACTTC.

This chain links TRBV7-2 with TRBJ2-7; 7 bases line up with TRBD1. CDR1 SGHTA and CDR2 FQGNSA come from the germline V gene. This CDR3 is built from 12 residues. Trimming cost V 3 bases and J 6 bases; bases outside gene matches: 2. The chain's CDR3 is CASSFTGVEQYF. The CDR3 DNA is TGTGCCAGCAGCTTCACAGGGGTCGAGCAGTACTTC.

V usage is TRBV19 and J usage is TRBJ2-1; a weak D match, TRBD1 (6 bases). V lost 3 bases to trimming and J lost 3 bases, with 12 bases between them. CDR3 length: 15 amino acids. Germline V CDR1 and CDR2: LNHDA, SQIVND (reference sequence). The CDR3 sequence is CASSISPGHYNEQFF. CDR3 DNA sequence: TGTGCCAGTAGTATCTCTCCGGGACACTACAATGAGCAGTTCTTC.

J is TRBJ2-1 and V is TRBV27, with D maybe TRBD1 (6 bases). Trimming cost V 5 bases and J 3 bases, with 8 bases left between them. This CDR3 region has 13 residues. The V gene's germline CDR1 is MNHEY and CDR2 SMNVEV (reference sequence). CDR3 bases: TGTGCCAGCAGTCCGGACAGCTACAATGAGCAGTTCTTC. This translates into CASSPDSYNEQFF.

The sample holds a few counts of this clone. CDR3 in amino acids: CASSRTGGLGNTIYF. In DNA, the CDR3 is TGTGCCAGCAGCCGCACAGGGGGCCTTGGAAACACCATATATTTT. The rearrangement uses TRBV5-4 and TRBJ1-3, with 9 bases that match TRBD1. The ends lost 4 bases at V and 3 bases at J; junction bases unmatched: 5. The germline V gene has CDR1 SGHNT and CDR2 YYREEE (reference sequence). The CDR3 spans 15 residues.

The rearrangement joins TRBV14 to TRBJ1-1; 7 bases are a match to TRBD1. CDR3 size: 14 residues. Unmatched junction bases numbered 3, after V lost 4 bases and J lost 1 base. The V gene's germline CDR1 is SGHDN and CDR2 FVKESK. The DNA of the CDR3 is TGTGCCAGCAGCCCCCGACAGGGGAACACTGAAGCTTTCTTT. Translating gives CASSPRQGNTEAFF. Using reference TRBV14 and TRBJ1-1 for the parts outside the CDR3, the full variable domain is EAGVTQFPSHSVIEKGQTVTLRCDPISGHDNLYWYRRVMGKEIKFLLHFVKESKQDESGMPNNRFLAERTGGTYSTLKVQPAELEDSGVYFCASSPRQGNTEAFFGQGTRLTVV.

This sequence joins TRBV25-1 and TRBJ1-2, with 10 bases matching TRBD1. J was trimmed by 3 bases and V by 6 bases; bases with no gene match: 10. CDR3 length equals 16 residues. Germline CDR1 is MGHDK and CDR2 is SYGVNS. The CDR3 reads CASSRTGGSKDYGYTF. The CDR3 nucleotides are TGTGCCAGCAGCAGGACAGGGGGTTCCAAGGACTATGGCTACACCTTC.

The V and J genes are TRBV5-1 and TRBJ2-1; D perhaps matches TRBD1 (6 bases). The germline V gene has CDR1 SGHRS and CDR2 YFSETQ. The V and J ends lost 4 bases and 7 bases respectively, with 15 bases between them. The CDR3 spans 14 residues. CDR3 nucleotides: TGCGCCAGCAGCACCTCACAGGGTCTGAATGAGCAGTTCTTC. Protein product: CASSTSQGLNEQFF.

This chain joins TRBV7-2 and TRBJ2-7; TRBD1 agrees at 8 bases. Unmatched junction bases numbered 4, after V lost 1 base and J lost 2 bases. The CDR3 length is 15 residues. Germline V lookup: CDR1 SGHTA, CDR2 FQGNSA. CDR3 in amino acids: CASSLGPQGAYEQYF. The CDR3 DNA is TGTGCCAGCAGCTTAGGACCACAGGGGGCCTACGAGCAGTACTTC.

Of note for this clone: One end of the junction does not line up with germline, which may come from a read error. This sequence joins TRBV14 and TRBJ1-3; D may be TRBD1 (6 bases). Germline V CDR1 and CDR2: SGHDN, FVKESK. The CDR3 consists of 14 residues. The CDR3 spells CATTDRASGNTIYF. The DNA of the CDR3 is TGTGCCACCACGGACAGAGCCTCTGGAAATACCATATATTTT.

The V gene is TRBV4-2, the J gene TRBJ2-7, with a tentative D call TRBD2 (5 bases). Trimming left V 0 bases short and J 2 bases short, with 8 bases between. The CDR3 has 14 amino acids. CDR1 is LGHNA and CDR2 is YNFKEQ in the germline V gene. The CDR3 nucleotides are TGTGCCAGCAGCCAAGAAGGCGGGCCCTACGAGCAGTACTTC. It codes for CASSQEGGPYEQYF.

The chain uses TRBV7-3 and TRBJ2-6; 9 nucleotides agree with TRBD1. CDR1 and CDR2 from the germline V gene are SGHTA and FQGTGA. V shed 0 bases and J 2 bases; nucleotides not matched to a gene: 2. The CDR3 totals 17 residues. As DNA, the CDR3 is TGTGCCAGCAGCTTAACCGGGACAGGGACTGGGGCCAACGTCCTGACTTTC. This codes for CASSLTGTGTGANVLTF. The full variable domain, in which reference TRBV7-3 and TRBJ2-6 provide the parts outside the CDR3, is GAGVSQTPSNKVTEKGKYVELRCDPISGHTALYWYRQSLGQGPEFLIYFQGTGAADDSGLPNDRFFAVRPEGSVSTLKIQRTERGDSAVYLCASSLTGTGTGANVLTFGAGSRLTVL.

With respect to this clone: The same CDR3 also results from other DNA sequences found in this sample. The gene calls are TRBV9 and TRBJ1-2, with 9 positions matching TRBD1. J lost 4 bases, V lost 3 bases, and 4 bases had no gene match. Germline lookup yields CDR1 SGDLS and CDR2 YYNGEE. The CDR3 is 14 amino acids. CDR3 in DNA: TGTGCCAGCAGCGGAGACAGGGGGTTCTATGGCTACACCTTC. This gives the protein CASSGDRGFYGYTF.

The chain uses TRBV12-3 or TRBV12-4 and TRBJ1-2; 10 bases line up with TRBD1. The CDR3 length is 13 residues. After removal of 3 bases from V and 7 bases from J, the junction contained 2 bases not matched to a gene. CDR3 in DNA: TGTGCCAGCAGTTTGGACAGGGGGAGTGGCTACACCTTC. Translating gives CASSLDRGSGYTF.

V usage is TRBV7-8 and J usage is TRBJ2-3; 8 nucleotides match TRBD2. CDR3 length equals 17 residues. The germline CDR1 and CDR2 sequences are SGHVS and FQNEAQ. J was trimmed by 2 bases and V by 5 bases; bases with no gene match: 12. The CDR3 protein is CASSPAGRGGNTDTQYF. CDR3 nucleotide sequence: TGTGCCAGCAGCCCCGCGGGACGGGGGGGCAACACAGATACGCAGTATTTT.

The chain uses TRBV28 and TRBJ1-2; the match to TRBD1 covers 8 bases. The CDR3 runs to 12 residues. Germline CDR1 is MDHEN and CDR2 is SYDVKM. CDR3 residues: CATRGPNYGYTF. The DNA of the CDR3 is TGTGCGACCAGGGGGCCTAACTATGGCTACACCTTC.

The CDR3 DNA follows: TGCGCCAGCAGCGCAGGGACAGGTTCTTTCTCAACTAATGAAAAACTGTTTTTT. Translating it yields CASSAGTGSFSTNEKLFF. The genes are TRBV5-1 and TRBJ1-4; 8 bases agree with TRBD1. V was pared by 4 bases and J by 0 bases, with 11 bases of the junction left unmatched. Germline CDR1 reads SGHRS; CDR2 reads YFSETQ. This CDR3 spans 18 amino acids.

This rearrangement joins TRBV2 to TRBJ2-2; maybe TRBD2 (5 bases). Between the trimmed V and J ends, which lost 10 bases and 5 bases, there was a span of 14 bases. This CDR3 contains 13 residues. Germline assignment: CDR1 SNHLY and CDR2 FYNNEI. CDR3 nucleotides: TGTGCCAACGGGGAATTCGAGACCGGGGAGCTGTTTTTT. This encodes CANGEFETGELFF.

The V call is TRBV6-5, the J call TRBJ2-7, with TRBD1 identical over 8 bases. The CDR3 covers 15 residues. V lost 0 bases, J lost 7 bases, and 8 bases stayed unmatched. Germline V gene lookup returns CDR1 MNHEY and CDR2 SVGAGI. The CDR3 spells CASSYSNQGAGEQYF. In DNA form, the CDR3 reads TGTGCCAGCAGTTACTCGAATCAGGGGGCGGGGGAGCAGTACTTC.

This clone is medium-sized in the sample. The V and J genes are TRBV3-1 (or the pseudogene TRBV3-2) and TRBJ1-5, with D unclear. Germline values: CDR1 LGHDT, CDR2 YNNKEL (reference sequence). Trimming left V 3 bases short and J 2 bases short, with 8 bases between. The CDR3 contains 14 residues. The DNA of the CDR3 is TGTGCCAGCAGCCACGGGCGGGGCAATCAGCCCCAGCATTTT. Its protein is CASSHGRGNQPQHF.

The DNA of the CDR3 is TGTGCCAGCACTGGACTGTACGAGCAGTACTTC. This sequence encodes CASTGLYEQYF. The chain couples TRBV6-5 to TRBJ2-7, with a tentative D call TRBD2 (5 bases). V shed 7 bases and J shed 4 bases, with 8 bases lying between them. Germline CDR1 MNHEY, CDR2 SVGAGI. The CDR3 is 11 residues long.